Presented here are 9 T cell receptor beta chains from one specimen sequenced in a study of T cell changes during pregnancy in multiple sclerosis. The method was immunoSEQ multiplex PCR; TCRdb's version includes in-frame clones alone and lacks a portion of them. The data hold approximately 88,000 clones, with 90% to 95% observed a single time. Sequenced material: peripheral blood, taken in the third trimester of pregnancy. The receptors were gathered from a female donor with multiple sclerosis, enrolled in a pregnancy study.

The chain links TRBV4-1 to TRBJ2-1, with unresolved D. This CDR3 is built from 15 residues. Germline V gives CDR1 MGHRA, CDR2 YSYEKL. Between the trimmed V and J ends, which lost 3 bases and 5 bases, there was a span of 14 bases. The CDR3 nucleotides are TGCGCCAGCAGCCAGAGTTTGGCTAGGAACAATGAGCAGTTCTTC. This gives the protein CASSQSLARNNEQFF.

The V call is TRBV27, the J call TRBJ2-7; 9 nucleotides align to TRBD2. This CDR3 comprises 11 residues. The ends lost 9 bases at V and 5 bases at J; junction bases unmatched: 2. The germline V gene encodes CDR1 MNHEY and CDR2 SMNVEV (reference sequence). In nucleotides, the CDR3 is TGTGCCAGGGGACTAGCTCACGAGCAGTACTTC. This sequence encodes CARGLAHEQYF.

The chain couples TRBV7-8 to TRBJ1-1; tentatively, D is TRBD1 (5 bases). CDR3 size: 19 residues. Trimming cost V 1 base and J 3 bases, with 24 bases left between them. CDR1 and CDR2 from the germline V gene are SGHVS and FQNEAQ. CDR3 protein: CASSLGRSGQMFRYTEAFF. Written as DNA, the CDR3 is TGTGCCAGCAGCTTAGGTCGCTCCGGACAAATGTTTCGATACACTGAAGCTTTCTTT.

The chain couples TRBV19 to TRBJ2-7; 7 positions agree with TRBD1. V lost 10 bases to trimming and J lost 0 bases; unmatched junction nucleotides: 6. This CDR3 is built from 13 residues. The germline V gene encodes CDR1 LNHDA and CDR2 SQIVND (reference sequence). The CDR3 coding sequence is TGTGCCACCATGGACAGGCCCTCCTACGAGCAGTACTTC. It specifies CATMDRPSYEQYF.

The CDR3 is CASARDNTEAFF. The DNA of the CDR3 is TGTGCCAGTGCCCGGGATAACACTGAAGCTTTCTTT. The rearrangement links TRBV11-1 to TRBJ1-1; no clear D gene. With 9 bases removed from V and 2 bases from J, the gap between germline ends came to 10 bases. The CDR3 covers 12 residues. Germline V CDR1 and CDR2: SGHAT, FQDESV (reference sequence).

This clone showed up just once. The chain recombines TRBV28 with TRBJ2-7; TRBD1 might be the D (5 bases). Trimming left V 5 bases short and J 7 bases short, with 18 bases between. Germline loops: CDR1 MDHEN, CDR2 SYDVKM. The CDR3 is 14 amino acids. In DNA form, the CDR3 reads TGTGCCAGCAGTCTTCCCCTAGGGGTGGGGGAGCAGTACTTC. Protein sequence: CASSLPLGVGEQYF.

This chain joins TRBV11-1 and TRBJ2-1; a possible D gene is TRBD2 (5 bases). The germline gives CDR1 SGHAT, CDR2 FQDESV (reference sequence). Trimming removed 4 bases at V and 3 bases at J, with 7 bases between. The CDR3 contains 13 residues. CDR3 amino acids: CASSWRRYNEQFF. CDR3 DNA: TGTGCCAGCAGCTGGAGGCGCTACAATGAGCAGTTCTTC.

The chain employs TRBV6-1 and TRBJ2-7; no reliable D call. The CDR3 is made up of 13 amino acids. Trimming removed 2 bases from V and 2 bases from J, with 7 bases in between. In germline, CDR1 is MNHNS, CDR2 SASEGT. The CDR3: CASSESPPYEQYF. As DNA, the CDR3 is TGTGCCAGCAGTGAATCCCCTCCCTACGAGCAGTACTTC.

The V and J genes are TRBV19 and TRBJ2-2; no firm D call. V dropped 11 bases and J dropped 5 bases, with 15 bases sitting between them. The germline V gene encodes CDR1 LNHDA and CDR2 SQIVND (reference sequence). The CDR3 contains 13 residues. CDR3 amino acids: CASDGRLTGELFF. Here the CDR3 DNA reads TGTGCCTCCGATGGCAGGTTAACCGGGGAGCTGTTTTTT. Full variable domain (remainder filled in from reference TRBV19 and TRBJ2-2): DGGITQSPKYLFRKEGQNVTLSCEQNLNHDAMYWYRQDPGQGLRLIYYSQIVNDFQKGDIAEGYSVSREKKESFPLTVTSAQKNPTAFYLCASDGRLTGELFFGEGSRLTVL.